The 17 T cell receptor beta chains presented below share a single source sample, sequenced in a study of cytomegalovirus exposure and HLA in healthy donors. PCR employed 60 Vbeta and 13 Jbeta primers. The protocol was immunoSEQ multiplex PCR, while the TCRdb copy is restricted to in-frame clones and leaves out a portion. The table lists roughly 140,000 clones, about 75% of them singletons, with 3.5% to 5% in the top ten. The source material was PBMCs. Receptor source: a man aged 55 to 69 in good health and CMV-seronegative.

The rearrangement uses TRBV2 and TRBJ2-1, with TRBD2 matching 8 bases. Germline CDR1 reads SNHLY; CDR2 reads FYNNEI. The ends lost 5 bases at V and 8 bases at J; junction bases unmatched: 11. The length of the CDR3 is 15 residues. CDR3 DNA: TGTGCCAGCAGTAAGGAAGCGGGAGCGGAGGATGAGCAGTTCTTC. It codes for CASSKEAGAEDEQFF.

This clone was found a few times. The chain combines TRBV6-6 with TRBJ1-3; 7 nucleotides agree with TRBD1. Germline V gene sequence: CDR1 MNHNY, CDR2 SVGAGI (reference sequence). The CDR3 has 13 residues. Trimming removed 5 bases from V and 8 bases from J; junction bases left unmatched: 6. CDR3 nucleotides: TGTGCCAGCAGTGACAGGGCTTCCTACACCATATATTTT. This sequence encodes CASSDRASYTIYF.

This chain joins TRBV6-6 and TRBJ2-2; D remains unclear. Germline CDR1 and CDR2: MNHNY and SVGAGI (reference sequence). V lost 5 bases to trimming and J lost 5 bases, with 12 bases between them. CDR3 length equals 14 residues. CDR3 in DNA: TGTGCCAGCAGTGCTTTCCCCGGGACCGGGGAGCTGTTTTTT. This encodes CASSAFPGTGELFF.

The chain couples TRBV9 to TRBJ2-5, with 8 bases aligning to TRBD1. This CDR3 region has 17 residues. The V gene's germline CDR1 is SGDLS and CDR2 YYNGEE. The ends lost 0 bases at V and 2 bases at J; junction bases unmatched: 9. The CDR3 region has the DNA TGTGCCAGCAGCGTAGCTACGGCAGGGACAGGACAAGAGACCCAGTACTTC. Translating it yields CASSVATAGTGQETQYF.

This sequence joins TRBV7-2 and TRBJ1-4; 8 bases are a match to TRBD1. This CDR3 is built from 14 residues. J lost 8 bases, V lost 3 bases, and 5 bases had no gene match. CDR1 and CDR2 from the germline V gene are SGHTA and FQGNSA. DNA of the CDR3: TGTGCCAGCAGCTTGGACAGGGAGGACGAAAAACTGTTTTTT. As protein: CASSLDREDEKLFF.

V and J are TRBV28 and TRBJ1-4; D might be TRBD1 (6 bases). V lost 5 bases and J 1 base, leaving 8 bases between the germline ends. CDR1 is MDHEN, CDR2 SYDVKM, per germline. The CDR3 totals 14 residues. CDR3 bases: TGTGCCAGCAGTCCACAGGGAACTAATGAAAAACTGTTTTTT. Its protein is CASSPQGTNEKLFF.

This chain uses TRBV6-1 with TRBJ2-1; 7 bases match TRBD2. V lost 2 bases and J lost 2; bases outside the gene matches: 6. The germline V gene has CDR1 MNHNS and CDR2 SASEGT. This CDR3 region has 16 residues. Here the CDR3 DNA reads TGTGCCAGCAGTGAAAGGAGACTAGCAGCCTACAATGAGCAGTTCTTC. Protein sequence: CASSERRLAAYNEQFF.

Here the CDR3 reads CASSYDRGYDTIYF. The CDR3 DNA reads as TGTGCCAGCAGTTACGACAGGGGTTATGACACCATATATTTT. This chain connects TRBV6-5 to TRBJ1-3; 8 bases map to TRBD1. V was pared by 2 bases and J by 8 bases, with 5 bases of the junction left unmatched. CDR3 length equals 14 residues. The germline CDR1 and CDR2 sequences are MNHEY and SVGAGI.

This clone was seen a few times. The CDR3 reads CASQVSGANVLTF. The DNA for the CDR3 is TGTGCCTCTCAGGTATCTGGGGCCAACGTCCTGACTTTC. This chain uses TRBV10-3 with TRBJ2-6; the D is unclear. This CDR3 has 13 residues. V lost 11 bases, J lost 1 base, and 9 bases lay in between. CDR1 is ENHRY, CDR2 SYGVKD, per germline.

V usage is TRBV13 and J usage is TRBJ1-5; D gene uncertain. The CDR3 loop spans 14 amino acids. The germline CDR1 and CDR2 sequences are PRHDT and FYEKMQ (reference sequence). V was trimmed by 7 bases and J by 0 bases, leaving 10 bases between them. The CDR3 region has the DNA TGTGCCAGCACCTACCGGGATAGCAATCAGCCCCAGCATTTT. Translated, it gives CASTYRDSNQPQHF.

J is TRBJ1-1 and V is TRBV30, with TRBD1 matching over 9 bases. The germline V gene encodes CDR1 GTSNPN and CDR2 SVGIG (reference sequence). With 0 bases clipped from V and 9 bases from J, the junction kept 5 bases outside the gene matches. There are 13 residues in the CDR3. CDR3 DNA: TGTGCCTGGAGTGTTACGGGGACAGGGCAAGCTTTCTTT. Protein product: CAWSVTGTGQAFF. The whole variable domain, remainder taken from reference TRBV30 and TRBJ1-1, is SQTIHQWPATLVQPVGSPLSLECTVEGTSNPNLYWYRQAAGRGLQLLFYSVGIGQISSEVPQNLSASRPQDRQFILSSKKLLLSDSGFYLCAWSVTGTGQAFFGQGTRLTVV.

This CDR3 is CASSPPRVGQETQYF. Here the CDR3 DNA reads TGCGCCAGCAGCCCCCCCAGGGTTGGGCAAGAGACCCAGTACTTC. The chain couples TRBV5-1 to TRBJ2-5; perhaps TRBD1 as D (5 bases). There are 15 residues in the CDR3. V was cut by 4 bases and J by 2 bases, with 15 bases left in between. Germline CDR1 is SGHRS and CDR2 is YFSETQ.

This sequence joins TRBV4-1 and TRBJ2-3, with 9 positions matching TRBD1. V was clipped by 2 bases and J by 0 bases; unmatched bases: 6. CDR1 and CDR2 (germline): MGHRA, YSYEKL. This CDR3 has 17 amino acids. The CDR3 DNA reads TGCGCCAGCAGCCAACCCAAGACAGGGGGGAGCACAGATACGCAGTATTTT. Protein product: CASSQPKTGGSTDTQYF.

V and J are TRBV4-2 and TRBJ2-7; maybe TRBD1 (6 bases). Germline V CDR1 and CDR2: LGHNA, YNFKEQ. This CDR3 spans 14 amino acids. Trimming left V 4 bases short and J 3 bases short, with 13 bases between. CDR3 region: CASSPRDTHYEQYF. CDR3 nucleotide sequence: TGTGCCAGCAGCCCCCGGGACACCCACTACGAGCAGTACTTC.

This clone has just a few counts. Other DNA sequences in this sample translate to the same CDR3. The chain carries TRBV28 and TRBJ1-2, with a weak D call TRBD1 (5 bases). Trimming cost V 2 bases and J 5 bases, with 6 bases left between them. Germline V lookup: CDR1 MDHEN, CDR2 SYDVKM. The CDR3 has 12 amino acids. The CDR3 bases are TGTGCCAGCAGTTTACAGGGTTATGGCTACACCTTC. Its translation is CASSLQGYGYTF.

J is TRBJ1-2 and V is TRBV5-4; TRBD1 agrees at 7 bases. V was pared by 1 base and J by 4 bases, with 4 bases of the junction left unmatched. Looked up from germline, CDR1 is SGHNT and CDR2 is YYREEE (reference sequence). The length of the CDR3 is 14 residues. The chain's CDR3 is CASSLTTGSYGYTF. The CDR3 DNA reads TGTGCCAGCAGCTTGACGACAGGGTCCTATGGCTACACCTTC.

The chain couples TRBV30 to TRBJ1-1; weak D call: TRBD1 (5 bases). CDR3 length equals 14 residues. V was shortened by 1 base and J by 8 bases, with 17 bases between the two germline ends. Germline V CDR1 and CDR2: GTSNPN, SVGIG (reference sequence). The CDR3 region has the DNA TGTGCCTGGAGTGAGGGGTTAGGCTCTAGGGAAGCTTTCTTT. Translation gives CAWSEGLGSREAFF. Based on the CDR3 plus reference TRBV30 and TRBJ1-1, the full variable domain is SQTIHQWPATLVQPVGSPLSLECTVEGTSNPNLYWYRQAAGRGLQLLFYSVGIGQISSEVPQNLSASRPQDRQFILSSKKLLLSDSGFYLCAWSEGLGSREAFFGQGTRLTVV.